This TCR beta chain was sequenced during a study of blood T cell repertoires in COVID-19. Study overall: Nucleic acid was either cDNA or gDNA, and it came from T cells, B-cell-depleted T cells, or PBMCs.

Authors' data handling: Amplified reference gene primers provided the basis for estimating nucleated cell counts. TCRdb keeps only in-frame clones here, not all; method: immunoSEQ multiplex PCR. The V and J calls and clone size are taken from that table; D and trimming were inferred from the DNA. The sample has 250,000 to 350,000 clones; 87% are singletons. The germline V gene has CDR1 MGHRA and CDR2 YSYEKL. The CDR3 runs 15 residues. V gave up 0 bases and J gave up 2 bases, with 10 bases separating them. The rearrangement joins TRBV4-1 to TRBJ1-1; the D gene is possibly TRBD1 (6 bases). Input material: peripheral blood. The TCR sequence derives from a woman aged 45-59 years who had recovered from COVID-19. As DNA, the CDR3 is TGCGCCAGCAGCCAAGAAGTGGGACAAAACACTGAAGCTTTCTTT. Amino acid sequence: CASSQEVGQNTEAFF.